This T cell receptor beta chain was captured by sequencing in a study of cytomegalovirus exposure and HLA in healthy donors. The CDR3 has 14 amino acids. V was clipped by 8 bases and J by 2 bases, with 13 bases between them. CDR1 and CDR2 (germline): SNHLY, FYNNEI. This PCR relied on a set of 60 Vbeta primers and 13 Jbeta primers. TCRdb's copy holds only in-frame clones and misses some; the assay was immunoSEQ multiplex PCR. The sample holds 140,000 to 150,000 clones, roughly three quarters seen once. Sequencing input: PBMCs. The sequence was collected from a woman between 40 and 55 years old in good health and CMV-seropositive. The gene calls are TRBV2 and TRBJ2-1; D is possibly TRBD2 (6 bases). DNA for the CDR3: TGTGCCAGCGGTTGGCGGGGTACCTACAATGAGCAGTTCTTC. Translation gives CASGWRGTYNEQFF.